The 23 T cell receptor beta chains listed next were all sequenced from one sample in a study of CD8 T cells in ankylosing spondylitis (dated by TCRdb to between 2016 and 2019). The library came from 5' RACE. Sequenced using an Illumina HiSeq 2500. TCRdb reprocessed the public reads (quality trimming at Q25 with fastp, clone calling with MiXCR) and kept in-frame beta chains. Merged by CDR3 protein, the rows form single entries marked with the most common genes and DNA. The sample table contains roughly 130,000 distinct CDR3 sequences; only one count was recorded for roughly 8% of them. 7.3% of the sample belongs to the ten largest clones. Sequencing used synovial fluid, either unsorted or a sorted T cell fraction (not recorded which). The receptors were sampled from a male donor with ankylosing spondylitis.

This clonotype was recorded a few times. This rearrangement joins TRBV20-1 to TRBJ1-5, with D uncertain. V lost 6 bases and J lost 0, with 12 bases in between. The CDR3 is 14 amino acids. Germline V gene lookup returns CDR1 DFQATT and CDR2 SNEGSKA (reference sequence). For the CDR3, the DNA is TGCAGTGCGGGTGGCATTCATAGCAATCAGCCCCAGCATTTT. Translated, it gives CSAGGIHSNQPQHF.

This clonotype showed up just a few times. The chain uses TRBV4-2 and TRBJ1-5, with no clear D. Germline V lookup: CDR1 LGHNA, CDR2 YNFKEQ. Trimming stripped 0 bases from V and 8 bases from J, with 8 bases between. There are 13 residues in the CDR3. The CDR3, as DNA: TGTGCCAGCAGCCAAGATGGGCGGAAGCCCCAGCATTTT. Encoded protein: CASSQDGRKPQHF.

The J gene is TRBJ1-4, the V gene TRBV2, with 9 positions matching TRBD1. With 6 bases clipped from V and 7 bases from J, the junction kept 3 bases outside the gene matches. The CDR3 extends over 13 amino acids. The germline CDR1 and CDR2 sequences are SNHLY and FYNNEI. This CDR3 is CASRRDRVEKLFF. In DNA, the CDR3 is TGTGCCAGCAGACGGGACAGGGTTGAAAAACTGTTTTTT.

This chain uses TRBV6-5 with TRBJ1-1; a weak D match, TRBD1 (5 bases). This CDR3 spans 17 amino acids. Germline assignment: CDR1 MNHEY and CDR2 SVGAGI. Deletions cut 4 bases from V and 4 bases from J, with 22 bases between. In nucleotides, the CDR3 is TGTGCCAGCAGTTCCCCTCCCAGGGCGCGACGGGGCACTGAAGCTTTCTTT. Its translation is CASSSPPRARRGTEAFF.

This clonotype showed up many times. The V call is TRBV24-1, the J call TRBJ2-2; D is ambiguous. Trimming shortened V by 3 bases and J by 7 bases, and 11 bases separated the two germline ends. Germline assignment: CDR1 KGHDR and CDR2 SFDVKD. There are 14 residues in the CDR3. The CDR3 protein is CATSDVTLGGELFF. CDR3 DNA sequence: TGTGCCACCAGTGATGTCACACTCGGCGGGGAGCTGTTTTTT.

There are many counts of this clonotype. The CDR3 spells CAARGTENYGYTF. Written as DNA, the CDR3 is TGTGCCGCGCGTGGGACAGAAAACTATGGCTACACCTTC. The V gene is TRBV10-3, the J gene TRBJ1-2; 7 nucleotides align to TRBD1. The CDR3 extends over 13 amino acids. J gave up 2 bases and V 11 bases, and 8 bases lay outside the gene matches. The germline gives CDR1 ENHRY, CDR2 SYGVKD.

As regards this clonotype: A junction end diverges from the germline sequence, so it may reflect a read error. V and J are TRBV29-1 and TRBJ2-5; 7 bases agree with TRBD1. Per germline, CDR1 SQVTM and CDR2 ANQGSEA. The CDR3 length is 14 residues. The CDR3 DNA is TGCAGCGTTAAAGAGGGGGCCGGGCAAGAGACCCAGTACTTC. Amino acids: CSVKEGAGQETQYF.

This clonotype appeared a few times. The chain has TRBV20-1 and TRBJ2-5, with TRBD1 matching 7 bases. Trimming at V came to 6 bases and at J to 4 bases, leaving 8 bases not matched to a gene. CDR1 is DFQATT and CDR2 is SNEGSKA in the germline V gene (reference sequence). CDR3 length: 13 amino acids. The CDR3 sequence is CSAPEGARETQYF. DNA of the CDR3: TGCAGTGCCCCCGAGGGGGCAAGAGAGACCCAGTACTTC.

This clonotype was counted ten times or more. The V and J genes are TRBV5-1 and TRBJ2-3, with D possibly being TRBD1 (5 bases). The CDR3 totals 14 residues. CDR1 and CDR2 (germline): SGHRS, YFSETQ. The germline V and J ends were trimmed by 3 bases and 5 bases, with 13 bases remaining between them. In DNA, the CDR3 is TGCGCCAGCAGCTCCTGGGGCCCCGGAGATACGCAGTATTTT. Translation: CASSSWGPGDTQYF. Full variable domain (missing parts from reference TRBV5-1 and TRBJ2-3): KAGVTQTPRYLIKTRGQQVTLSCSPISGHRSVSWYQQTPGQGLQFLFEYFSETQRNKGNFPGRFSGRQFSNSRSEMNVSTLELGDSALYLCASSSWGPGDTQYFGPGTRLTVL.

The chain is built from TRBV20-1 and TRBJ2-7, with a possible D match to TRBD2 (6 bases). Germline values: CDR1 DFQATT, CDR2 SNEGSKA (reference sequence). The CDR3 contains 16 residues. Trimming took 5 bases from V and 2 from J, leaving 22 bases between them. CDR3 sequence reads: CSAYDRGLQIPYEQYF. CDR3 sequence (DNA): TGCAGTGCTTACGATCGGGGACTGCAGATCCCCTACGAGCAGTACTTC.

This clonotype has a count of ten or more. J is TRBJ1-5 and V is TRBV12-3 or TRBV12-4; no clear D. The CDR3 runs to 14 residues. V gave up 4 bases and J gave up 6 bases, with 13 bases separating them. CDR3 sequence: CASSSFGFGQPQHF. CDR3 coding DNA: TGTGCCAGCAGTTCCTTTGGATTCGGTCAGCCCCAGCATTTT.

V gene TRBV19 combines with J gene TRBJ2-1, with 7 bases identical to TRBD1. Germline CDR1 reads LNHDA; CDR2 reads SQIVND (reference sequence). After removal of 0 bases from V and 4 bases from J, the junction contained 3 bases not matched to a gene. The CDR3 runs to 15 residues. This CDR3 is CASSIDPGQYNEQFF. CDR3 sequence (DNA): TGTGCCAGTAGTATAGATCCGGGACAGTACAATGAGCAGTTCTTC.

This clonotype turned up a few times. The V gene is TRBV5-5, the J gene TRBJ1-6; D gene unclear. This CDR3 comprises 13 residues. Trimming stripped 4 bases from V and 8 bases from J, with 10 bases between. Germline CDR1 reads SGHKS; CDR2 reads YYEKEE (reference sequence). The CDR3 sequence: CASSPRIDSPLHF. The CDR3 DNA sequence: TGTGCCAGCAGCCCCCGGATAGATTCACCCCTCCACTTT.

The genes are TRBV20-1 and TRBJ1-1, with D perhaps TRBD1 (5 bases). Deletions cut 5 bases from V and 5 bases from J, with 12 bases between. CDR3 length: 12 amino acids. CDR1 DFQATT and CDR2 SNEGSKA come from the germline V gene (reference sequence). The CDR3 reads CSAGGFRTEAFF. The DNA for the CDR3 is TGCAGTGCTGGGGGATTTAGAACTGAAGCTTTCTTT.

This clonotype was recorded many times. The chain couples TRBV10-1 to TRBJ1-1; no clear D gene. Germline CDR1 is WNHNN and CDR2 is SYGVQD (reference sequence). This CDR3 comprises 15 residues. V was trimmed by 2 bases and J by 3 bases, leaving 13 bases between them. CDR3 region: CASSEGPSVDTEAFF. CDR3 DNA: TGCGCCAGCAGTGAGGGACCCTCGGTCGACACTGAAGCTTTCTTT.

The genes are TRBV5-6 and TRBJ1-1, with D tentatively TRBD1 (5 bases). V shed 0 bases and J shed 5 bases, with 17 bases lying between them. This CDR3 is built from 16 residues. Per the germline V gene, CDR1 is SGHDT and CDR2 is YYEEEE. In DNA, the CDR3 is TGTGCCAGCAGCTTGGCTTGGGGGGACGGAAGAACTGAAGCTTTCTTT. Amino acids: CASSLAWGDGRTEAFF.

In nucleotides, the CDR3 is TGTGCCAGCAGCATAGGACAGGCGATTGATCAGCCCCAGCATTTT. It specifies CASSIGQAIDQPQHF. V and J are TRBV7-9 and TRBJ1-5; TRBD1 aligns across 7 bases. The V segment lost 5 bases and the J segment 5 bases; nucleotides outside the gene matches: 9. This CDR3 has 15 residues. Germline V gene lookup returns CDR1 SEHNR and CDR2 FQNEAQ (reference sequence).

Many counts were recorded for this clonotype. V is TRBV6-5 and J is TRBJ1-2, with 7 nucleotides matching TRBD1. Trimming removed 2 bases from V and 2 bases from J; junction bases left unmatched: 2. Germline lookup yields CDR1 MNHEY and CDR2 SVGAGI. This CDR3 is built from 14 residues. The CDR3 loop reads CASSYDRVNYGYTF. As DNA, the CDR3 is TGTGCCAGCAGTTACGACAGGGTGAACTATGGCTACACCTTC.

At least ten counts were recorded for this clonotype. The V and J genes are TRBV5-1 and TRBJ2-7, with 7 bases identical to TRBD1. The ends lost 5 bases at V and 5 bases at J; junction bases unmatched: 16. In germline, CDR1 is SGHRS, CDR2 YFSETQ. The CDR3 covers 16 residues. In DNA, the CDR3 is TGCGCCAGCAGTCCCGCACAGGGGTCAGACCCCCACGAGCAGTACTTC. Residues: CASSPAQGSDPHEQYF.

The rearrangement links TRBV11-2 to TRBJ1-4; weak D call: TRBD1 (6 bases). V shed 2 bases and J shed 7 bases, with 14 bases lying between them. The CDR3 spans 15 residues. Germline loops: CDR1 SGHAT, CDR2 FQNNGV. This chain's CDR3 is CASSLPGAQGEKLFF. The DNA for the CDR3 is TGTGCCAGCAGCTTACCGGGGGCGCAGGGTGAAAAACTGTTTTTT.

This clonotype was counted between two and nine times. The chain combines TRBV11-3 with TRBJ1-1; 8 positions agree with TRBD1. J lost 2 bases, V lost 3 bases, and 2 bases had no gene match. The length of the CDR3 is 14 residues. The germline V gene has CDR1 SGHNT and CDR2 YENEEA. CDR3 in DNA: TGTGCCAGCAGCTTTGGACAGGGCAACACTGAAGCTTTCTTT. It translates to CASSFGQGNTEAFF. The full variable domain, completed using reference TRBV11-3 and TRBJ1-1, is EAGVVQSPRYKIIEKKQPVAFWCNPISGHNTLYWYLQNLGQGPELLIRYENEEAVDDSQLPKDRFSAERLKGVDSTLKIQPAELGDSAVYLCASSFGQGNTEAFFGQGTRLTVV.

The CDR3: CASSSLPGQGARNEQFF. For the CDR3, the DNA is TGTGCCAGCAGCTCACTCCCGGGACAGGGGGCGAGAAATGAGCAGTTCTTC. The chain carries TRBV11-2 and TRBJ2-1; 12 bases map to TRBD1. The CDR3 is 17 residues long. CDR1 and CDR2 (germline): SGHAT, FQNNGV. V gave up 4 bases and J gave up 7 bases; unmatched junction bases: 11.

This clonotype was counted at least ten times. CDR3 DNA sequence: TGTGCCACCCGCGGAGGCAGGGGGGATGAGCAGTTCTTC. It specifies CATRGGRGDEQFF. This sequence joins TRBV24-1 and TRBJ2-1, with D tentatively TRBD1 (7 bases). Per the germline V gene, CDR1 is KGHDR and CDR2 is SFDVKD. The CDR3 consists of 13 residues. Trimming shortened V by 9 bases and J by 8 bases, and 16 bases separated the two germline ends.